The next 22 T cell receptor beta chains were all read from a single sample in a study of blood T cell repertoires in COVID-19. Profiling relied on immunoSEQ multiplex PCR, and the TCRdb table lists in-frame clones only, not all of them. Found here are 70,000 to 85,000 clones, over 75% of them singletons; the top ten hold 2.5% to 3%. The sample taken for sequencing was peripheral blood. The receptors derive from a man between 65 and 79 years old with active or convalescent COVID-19.

The V call is TRBV19, the J call TRBJ2-2; 8 nucleotides line up with TRBD2. Trimming at V came to 5 bases and at J to 7 bases, leaving 3 bases not matched to a gene. Per the germline V gene, CDR1 is LNHDA and CDR2 is SQIVND (reference sequence). CDR3 length: 13 residues. CDR3 protein: CASSLRGDGELFF. CDR3 bases: TGTGCCAGTAGTTTGCGGGGGGACGGGGAGCTGTTTTTT.

The chain combines TRBV19 with TRBJ2-7, with TRBD2 matching 10 bases. Germline CDR1 is LNHDA and CDR2 is SQIVND (reference sequence). The CDR3 is made up of 16 amino acids. After removal of 6 bases from V and 3 bases from J, the junction contained 11 bases not matched to a gene. In nucleotides, the CDR3 is TGTGCCAGTAGCAAATTACCCGGGACTAGCGACTACGAGCAGTACTTC. Translation: CASSKLPGTSDYEQYF.

V is TRBV3-1 (or the pseudogene TRBV3-2) and J is TRBJ2-7, with a possible D match to TRBD1 (6 bases). Germline values: CDR1 LGHDT, CDR2 YNNKEL (reference sequence). This CDR3 has 16 residues. V lost 4 bases to trimming and J lost 2 bases, with 18 bases between them. The CDR3 sequence is CASSPKAQGTPYEQYF. The CDR3 bases are TGTGCCAGCAGCCCGAAAGCGCAGGGGACCCCCTACGAGCAGTACTTC.

The J gene is TRBJ1-2, the V gene TRBV30; D perhaps matches TRBD1 (5 bases). The CDR3 is 14 amino acids. V was shortened by 3 bases and J by 6 bases, with 17 bases between the two germline ends. CDR1 GTSNPN and CDR2 SVGIG come from the germline V gene (reference sequence). Here the CDR3 reads CAWRSAWQGDGYTF. CDR3 coding DNA: TGTGCCTGGAGATCCGCCTGGCAGGGCGATGGCTACACCTTC.

This clone was observed a single time. V and J are TRBV24-1 and TRBJ2-3; 15 bases line up with TRBD2. Losses at the gene ends were 3 bases for V and 5 bases for J; bases not matched to a gene: 5. The CDR3 sequence is 17 residues long. The germline V gene has CDR1 KGHDR and CDR2 SFDVKD. The CDR3 coding sequence is TGTGCCACCAGTGATGGACTAGCGGGAGGGTGGGGAGATACGCAGTATTTT. Encoded protein: CATSDGLAGGWGDTQYF.

This clone came up a few times. The chain combines TRBV2 with TRBJ2-2; tentatively, D is TRBD1 (5 bases). CDR1 is SNHLY and CDR2 is FYNNEI in the germline V gene. The CDR3 consists of 13 residues. Trimming left V 4 bases short and J 4 bases short, with 7 bases between. In DNA form, the CDR3 reads TGTGCCAGCAGTGCAGGGTCCACCGGGGAGCTGTTTTTT. It yields the protein CASSAGSTGELFF.

DNA for the CDR3: TGTGCCAGCAGCCGGGACAGGGTCCAGGAGCAGTACTTC. This translates into CASSRDRVQEQYF. V is TRBV7-9 and J is TRBJ2-7; TRBD1 matches at 9 bases. V was clipped by 5 bases and J by 7 bases; unmatched bases: 6. The CDR3 has 13 amino acids. The V gene's germline CDR1 is SEHNR and CDR2 FQNEAQ (reference sequence).

The CDR3, as DNA: TGCAGCGTTGAAAGAGGGTATGGCTACACCTTC. Its translation: CSVERGYGYTF. The V gene is TRBV29-1, the J gene TRBJ1-2; D is uncertain. Trimming took 2 bases from V and 5 from J, leaving 6 bases between them. This CDR3 region has 11 residues. Germline values: CDR1 SQVTM, CDR2 ANQGSEA.

The chain employs TRBV4-1 and TRBJ2-7; 10 bases line up with TRBD1. Looked up from germline, CDR1 is MGHRA and CDR2 is YSYEKL. The V segment lost 1 base and the J segment 5 bases; nucleotides outside the gene matches: 11. There are 17 residues in the CDR3. CDR3 loop: CASSQASDSGQGNEQYF. In DNA form, the CDR3 reads TGCGCCAGCAGCCAAGCTTCCGATTCGGGACAGGGGAACGAGCAGTACTTC.

This chain connects TRBV30 to TRBJ1-5; perhaps TRBD1 as D (6 bases). Trimming removed 2 bases from V and 5 bases from J, with 10 bases in between. The CDR3 contains 13 residues. Germline CDR1 is GTSNPN and CDR2 is SVGIG (reference sequence). CDR3 nucleotides: TGTGCCTGGAGTCGGGGGGCGGATCAGCCCCAGCATTTT. The encoded protein is CAWSRGADQPQHF.

The V and J genes are TRBV29-1 and TRBJ1-4; TRBD1 agrees at 12 bases. Germline V gene data show CDR1 as SQVTM and CDR2 as ANQGSEA. CDR3 length: 14 residues. V trimming: 4 bases; J trimming: 8 bases; junction bases outside the gene matches: 5. CDR3 sequence reads: CSVARGTGGEKLFF. CDR3 bases: TGCAGCGTTGCTCGAGGGACAGGGGGCGAAAAACTGTTTTTT.

The chain combines TRBV11-2 with TRBJ2-7; 7 nucleotides agree with TRBD2. The trim removed 2 bases at V and 0 bases at J, leaving 4 bases unmatched. There are 15 residues in the CDR3. The germline V gene has CDR1 SGHAT and CDR2 FQNNGV. CDR3 region: CASSLRSGASYEQYF. As DNA, the CDR3 is TGTGCCAGCAGCTTAAGAAGCGGGGCCTCCTACGAGCAGTACTTC.

The sample holds one count of this clone. The CDR3 nucleotides are TGTGCCAGCAGCAATAGCGGGTCCTACAATGAGCAGTTCTTC. Amino acid sequence: CASSNSGSYNEQFF. This chain links TRBV7-2 with TRBJ2-1; 7 positions agree with TRBD2. The CDR3 covers 14 residues. After removal of 5 bases from V and 1 base from J, the junction contained 2 bases not matched to a gene. Germline assignment: CDR1 SGHTA and CDR2 FQGNSA.

The J gene is TRBJ2-1, the V gene TRBV18; 10 bases agree with TRBD1. V was pared by 3 bases and J by 5 bases, with 4 bases of the junction left unmatched. The CDR3 contains 15 residues. Germline CDR1 KGHSH, CDR2 LQKENI. The CDR3 spells CASSPGTGVDNEQFF. CDR3 coding DNA: TGTGCCAGCTCACCCGGGACAGGGGTAGACAATGAGCAGTTCTTC.

The V call is TRBV27, the J call TRBJ2-1, with 11 bases fitting TRBD2. CDR3 size: 17 residues. Germline V CDR1 and CDR2: MNHEY, SMNVEV (reference sequence). Trimming took 5 bases from V and 8 from J; bases not matched to a gene: 14. The CDR3 DNA is TGTGCCAGCAGTGGGGCGGGACTAGCGGACCGGAGGTATGAGCAGTTCTTC. Protein: CASSGAGLADRRYEQFF.

The gene calls are TRBV18 and TRBJ1-1; TRBD1 aligns across 9 bases. Per the germline V gene, CDR1 is KGHSH and CDR2 is LQKENI. The CDR3 runs to 14 residues. After removal of 4 bases from V and 5 bases from J, the junction contained 5 bases not matched to a gene. CDR3 loop: CASSQTGGVTEAFF. CDR3 in DNA: TGTGCCAGCTCACAGACAGGGGGGGTTACTGAAGCTTTCTTT.

The chain employs TRBV6-5 and TRBJ1-1, with TRBD1 matching 7 bases. CDR3 length: 11 amino acids. With 5 bases clipped from V and 11 bases from J, the junction kept 5 bases outside the gene matches. Germline V lookup: CDR1 MNHEY, CDR2 SVGAGI. CDR3: CASSTGQDAFF. The CDR3, as DNA: TGTGCCAGCAGTACTGGACAGGATGCTTTCTTT.

The chain couples TRBV6-4 to TRBJ1-1; D is perhaps TRBD1 (5 bases). Germline lookup yields CDR1 MRHNA and CDR2 SNTAGT. Trimming cost V 6 bases and J 4 bases, with 15 bases left between them. The CDR3 sequence is 14 residues long. The CDR3 DNA is TGTGCCAGCAGGGCCGACAGTTCTGGCACTGAAGCTTTCTTT. Translation: CASRADSSGTEAFF.

This clone was seen once. The chain joins TRBV19 to TRBJ1-4; no clear D. Germline assignment: CDR1 LNHDA and CDR2 SQIVND (reference sequence). The CDR3 is made up of 14 amino acids. The V and J ends lost 6 bases and 8 bases respectively, with 16 bases between them. CDR3 protein: CASSPGIVGEKLFF. DNA for the CDR3: TGTGCCAGTAGCCCCGGGATCGTGGGGGAAAAACTGTTTTTT.

The V call is TRBV7-9, the J call TRBJ2-7; 8 bases match TRBD1. Germline V gives CDR1 SEHNR, CDR2 FQNEAQ (reference sequence). The CDR3 spans 16 residues. The ends lost 3 bases at V and 7 bases at J; junction bases unmatched: 14. As DNA, the CDR3 is TGTGCCAGCAGCTTTGGCGGTCGGGGACAGGCGAGAGAGCAGTACTTC. It yields the protein CASSFGGRGQAREQYF.

The chain joins TRBV6-5 to TRBJ1-6; weak D call: TRBD1 (6 bases). Germline V gene lookup returns CDR1 MNHEY and CDR2 SVGAGI. The CDR3 is 13 amino acids. V lost 10 bases to trimming and J lost 12 bases, with 19 bases between them. DNA of the CDR3: TGTGCCACCTCAGACAGGACCGGGTTACCCCTCCACTTT. Translation gives CATSDRTGLPLHF.

The V gene is TRBV6-5, the J gene TRBJ1-2; tentatively, D is TRBD1 (6 bases). The CDR3 runs 15 residues. CDR1 and CDR2 (germline): MNHEY, SVGAGI. Trimming took 6 bases from V and 2 from J, leaving 16 bases between them. In DNA form, the CDR3 reads TGTGCCAGCAGACCGGGGACATCAAAAAACTATGGCTACACCTTC. Protein product: CASRPGTSKNYGYTF.